The text below deals with one TCR beta chain. The data stem from a study of T cells after posttransplantation cyclophosphamide. Libraries were prepared by immunoSEQ multiplex PCR; TCRdb keeps only in-frame clonotypes and omits some of them. Counted here are approximately 3,800 clones, roughly 96% occurring once; the ten biggest clones make up about 0.6%. The trim removed 1 base at V and 12 bases at J, leaving 6 bases unmatched. CDR3 size: 13 residues. CDR1 SQVTM and CDR2 ANQGSEA come from the germline V gene. Sample: naive CD4+ T cells sorted from PBMCs. The source of this sequence is a man aged 45 to 65. The J gene is TRBJ2-1, the V gene TRBV29-1; 10 nucleotides align to TRBD2. Here the CDR3 DNA reads TGCAGCGTTGAAGTTAGCGGGGGGTTTGGGCAGTTCTTC. It translates to CSVEVSGGFGQFF.